Below, 29 T cell receptor beta chains from the same sample are listed, as sequenced in a study of T cells after yellow fever vaccination. A single record per CDR3 protein comes from TCRdb applying MiXCR to the 5' RACE reads. The data show under 200,000 distinct CDR3 sequences, 6% to 7.5% seen once. Source: CD4+ T cells sorted from PBMCs, taken about 5 days after the first yellow fever vaccination. These receptors were collected from a man between 18 and 35 years old who received the YFV17D yellow fever vaccine.

This clonotype has ten or more counts. This sequence joins TRBV28 and TRBJ2-2, with 10 bases lining up with TRBD2. This CDR3 contains 15 residues. Trimming cost V 6 bases and J 4 bases; bases outside gene matches: 5. Germline V CDR1 and CDR2: MDHEN, SYDVKM. The CDR3 sequence is CASSRAGGPTGELFF. The CDR3 DNA reads TGTGCCAGCAGCAGAGCGGGGGGGCCCACCGGGGAGCTGTTTTTT.

This clonotype was counted ten times or more. This chain's CDR3 is CASSQAGDGYEQYF. DNA for the CDR3: TGTGCCAGCAGCCAAGCCGGGGATGGATACGAGCAGTACTTC. The chain carries TRBV4-2 and TRBJ2-7, with D possibly matching TRBD2 (5 bases). V lost 1 base to trimming and J lost 4 bases, with 11 bases between them. The CDR3 length is 14 residues. Germline CDR1 LGHNA, CDR2 YNFKEQ.

The rearrangement joins TRBV18 to TRBJ1-4, with TRBD1 matching over 8 bases. The CDR3 contains 16 residues. Germline V gene data show CDR1 as KGHSH and CDR2 as LQKENI. Trimming at V came to 4 bases and at J to 9 bases, leaving 13 bases not matched to a gene. This chain's CDR3 is CASSRGAGTGLQKLFF. As DNA, the CDR3 is TGTGCCAGCTCACGGGGAGCCGGGACAGGACTACAAAAACTGTTTTTT.

This clonotype was counted ten times or more. The genes are TRBV12-3 or TRBV12-4 and TRBJ2-7; the D gene is possibly TRBD1 (5 bases). The V end lost 2 bases, the J end lost 6 bases, and 11 bases lay between the germline ends. The CDR3 covers 13 residues. Written as DNA, the CDR3 is TGTGCCAGCAGTTTATCAGGGATAGCCGAGCAGTACTTC. Protein sequence: CASSLSGIAEQYF.

This clonotype occurred many times. This chain connects TRBV6-1 to TRBJ2-5; TRBD1 agrees at 7 bases. Germline-derived CDR1 and CDR2 are MNHNS and SASEGT. CDR3 size: 13 residues. Germline trimming cut 5 bases from V and 8 bases from J; bases unmatched to any gene: 8. The CDR3 DNA reads TGTGCCAGCAGTCCTAGACAGGGAAGTACCCAGTACTTC. This codes for CASSPRQGSTQYF.

Only a few counts were recorded for this clonotype. This sequence joins TRBV28 and TRBJ2-7, with 11 bases lining up with TRBD1. The V gene end was trimmed by 8 bases and the J gene end by 5 bases; junction bases not matched to a gene: 5. Germline V CDR1 and CDR2: MDHEN, SYDVKM. The CDR3 has 13 amino acids. CDR3 region: CASGRDRGDEQYF. The CDR3 region has the DNA TGTGCCAGCGGGCGGGACAGGGGGGACGAGCAGTACTTC. The complete variable domain, with remaining parts taken from reference TRBV28 and TRBJ2-7, reads DVKVTQSSRYLVKRTGEKVFLECVQDMDHENMFWYRQDPGLGLRLIYFSYDVKMKEKGDIPEGYSVSREKKERFSLILESASTNQTSMYLCASGRDRGDEQYFGPGTRLTVT.

The rearrangement links TRBV5-1 to TRBJ2-4, with a possible D match to TRBD2 (6 bases). V gave up 2 bases and J gave up 3 bases, with 12 bases separating them. The V gene's germline CDR1 is SGHRS and CDR2 YFSETQ. This CDR3 region has 15 residues. Here the CDR3 reads CASSFVADGKNIQYF. The CDR3 DNA reads TGCGCCAGCAGCTTCGTAGCGGATGGCAAAAACATTCAGTACTTC.

This clonotype has at least ten counts. The V call is TRBV24-1, the J call TRBJ2-3; tentatively, D is TRBD2 (5 bases). V lost 4 bases, J lost 5 bases, and 9 bases lay in between. CDR1 is KGHDR and CDR2 is SFDVKD in the germline V gene. The CDR3 runs 13 residues. Here the CDR3 reads CATSDTGLDTQYF. CDR3 bases: TGTGCCACCAGTGACACCGGACTAGATACGCAGTATTTT.

The chain has TRBV7-9 and TRBJ1-5, with TRBD1 identical over 8 bases. The germline V gene encodes CDR1 SEHNR and CDR2 FQNEAQ (reference sequence). There are 19 residues in the CDR3. The ends lost 1 base at V and 3 bases at J; junction bases unmatched: 14. This CDR3 is CASSLVLGQVGGHNQPQHF. The CDR3 coding sequence is TGTGCCAGCAGCTTAGTTTTGGGACAGGTCGGAGGACACAATCAGCCCCAGCATTTT.

This clonotype was seen at least ten times. The gene calls are TRBV20-1 and TRBJ2-3; D gene uncertain. V lost 4 bases and J lost 3, with 8 bases in between. This CDR3 comprises 12 residues. CDR1 and CDR2 from the germline V gene are DFQATT and SNEGSKA (reference sequence). The chain's CDR3 is CSATPPTDTQYF. The CDR3 DNA sequence: TGCAGTGCTACCCCTCCTACAGATACGCAGTATTTT.

The rearrangement joins TRBV5-8 to TRBJ2-3; tentatively, D is TRBD2 (6 bases). Trimming shortened V by 6 bases and J by 2 bases, and 13 bases separated the two germline ends. CDR3 length: 14 amino acids. The germline gives CDR1 SGHTS, CDR2 YDEGEE. CDR3: CASTYWGDTDTQYF. CDR3 nucleotides: TGTGCCAGCACCTACTGGGGGGACACAGATACGCAGTATTTT.

This clonotype was counted many times. The J gene is TRBJ1-2, the V gene TRBV5-1; D may be TRBD1 (6 bases). This CDR3 region has 15 residues. Germline lookup yields CDR1 SGHRS and CDR2 YFSETQ. The germline V and J ends were trimmed by 0 bases and 4 bases, with 13 bases remaining between them. The CDR3 nucleotides are TGCGCCAGCAGCTTGGGACAGGCGCCGCTCTATGGCTACACCTTC. Its protein is CASSLGQAPLYGYTF.

This clonotype was picked up many times. The rearrangement joins TRBV19 to TRBJ1-2; no definite D call. CDR1 is LNHDA and CDR2 is SQIVND in the germline V gene (reference sequence). The CDR3 is 12 amino acids. Trimming took 9 bases from V and 4 from J, leaving 12 bases between them. The CDR3 DNA is TGTGCCAGCAGCCCTGAGGCCTATGGCTACACCTTC. Its translation is CASSPEAYGYTF.

The chain joins TRBV18 to TRBJ2-6, with D perhaps matching TRBD1 (6 bases). This CDR3 spans 15 amino acids. Germline V gives CDR1 KGHSH, CDR2 LQKENI. Trimming took 4 bases from V and 2 from J, leaving 9 bases between them. The CDR3 DNA reads as TGTGCCAGCTCACACCCAGGGGCTGGGGCCAACGTCCTGACTTTC. Translating it yields CASSHPGAGANVLTF. The variable domain in full, with the rest retrieved from reference TRBV18 and TRBJ2-6, is NAGVMQNPRHLVRRRGQEARLRCSPMKGHSHVYWYRQLPEEGLKFMVYLQKENIIDESGMPKERFSAEFPKEGPSILRIQQVVRGDSAAYFCASSHPGAGANVLTFGAGSRLTVL.

This clonotype was detected ten times or more. The rearrangement joins TRBV7-9 to TRBJ1-6; no clear D gene. The CDR3 has 13 amino acids. Trimming stripped 3 bases from V and 7 bases from J, with 7 bases between. Germline V gene lookup returns CDR1 SEHNR and CDR2 FQNEAQ (reference sequence). DNA for the CDR3: TGTGCCAGCAGCTTCGACGGGAATTCACCCCTCCACTTT. Its protein product is CASSFDGNSPLHF. The full variable domain, with the rest looked up from reference TRBV7-9 and TRBJ1-6, is DTGVSQNPRHKITKRGQNVTFRCDPISEHNRLYWYRQTLGQGPEFLTYFQNEAQLEKSRLLSDRFSAERPKGSFSTLEIQRTEQGDSAMYLCASSFDGNSPLHFGNGTRLTVT.

In this sample, this clonotype turned up many times. The chain recombines TRBV15 with TRBJ2-1, with D possibly matching TRBD2 (7 bases). The V end lost 5 bases, the J end lost 7 bases, and 15 bases lay between the germline ends. Germline values: CDR1 LNHNV, CDR2 YYDKDF (reference sequence). The CDR3 runs 14 residues. The CDR3 reads CATSVRRGGNEQFF. The CDR3 region has the DNA TGTGCCACCAGCGTTCGAAGGGGGGGGAATGAGCAGTTCTTC.

This clonotype was detected ten times or more. This chain uses TRBV5-1 with TRBJ1-2, with no clear D. V gave up 4 bases and J gave up 0 bases, with 10 bases separating them. Per germline, CDR1 SGHRS and CDR2 YFSETQ. This CDR3 has 14 residues. The CDR3 loop is CASSLLGTNYGYTF. Written as DNA, the CDR3 is TGCGCCAGCAGCCTTCTGGGAACTAACTATGGCTACACCTTC.

V gene TRBV5-1 combines with J gene TRBJ1-6, with D uncertain. CDR3 length: 15 amino acids. Looked up from germline, CDR1 is SGHRS and CDR2 is YFSETQ. V lost 0 bases and J lost 7, with 11 bases in between. The CDR3 DNA reads TGCGCCAGCAGCTTGGGAAACAATCGGAATTCACCCCTCCACTTT. This encodes CASSLGNNRNSPLHF.

This rearrangement joins TRBV4-2 to TRBJ2-1; TRBD2 aligns across 8 bases. This CDR3 comprises 15 residues. Germline V gene sequence: CDR1 LGHNA, CDR2 YNFKEQ. Germline trimming cut 1 base from V and 8 bases from J; bases unmatched to any gene: 7. The CDR3 region is CASSQGTSGYDEQFF. The CDR3 nucleotides read TGTGCCAGCAGCCAAGGAACTAGCGGATACGATGAGCAGTTCTTC.

There are many counts of this clonotype. J is TRBJ1-2 and V is TRBV6-4, with a weak D call TRBD1 (5 bases). CDR1 MRHNA and CDR2 SNTAGT come from the germline V gene. V lost 5 bases and J 8 bases, leaving 12 bases between the germline ends. This CDR3 has 12 residues. CDR3 region: CASSPGTGGYTF. As DNA, the CDR3 is TGTGCCAGCAGTCCCGGGACGGGAGGCTACACCTTC.

CDR3 amino acids: CATSAPRDYGYTF. The CDR3 coding sequence is TGTGCCACCAGTGCCCCGAGGGACTATGGCTACACCTTC. The chain employs TRBV24-1 and TRBJ1-2; D uncertain. The CDR3 loop spans 13 amino acids. The V end lost 5 bases, the J end lost 3 bases, and 9 bases lay between the germline ends. Germline V gene lookup returns CDR1 KGHDR and CDR2 SFDVKD.

In its sample, this clonotype was seen a few times. V and J are TRBV28 and TRBJ2-5; maybe TRBD2 (5 bases). Trimming removed 2 bases at V and 2 bases at J, with 12 bases between. This CDR3 spans 15 amino acids. CDR1 is MDHEN, CDR2 SYDVKM, per germline. The CDR3 reads CASSLNPAVQETQYF. DNA of the CDR3: TGTGCCAGCAGTTTAAATCCAGCGGTACAAGAGACCCAGTACTTC.

This clonotype was observed at least ten times. This chain links TRBV7-2 with TRBJ2-1, with D perhaps matching TRBD1 (5 bases). V gave up 3 bases and J gave up 6 bases, with 12 bases separating them. CDR1 is SGHTA, CDR2 FQGNSA, per germline. The CDR3 spans 14 residues. CDR3 region: CASSFFGQGNEQFF. In nucleotides, the CDR3 is TGTGCCAGCAGCTTTTTCGGGCAGGGCAATGAGCAGTTCTTC. The full variable domain, rest sourced from reference TRBV7-2 and TRBJ2-1, is GAGVSQSPSNKVTEKGKDVELRCDPISGHTALYWYRQSLGQGLEFLIYFQGNSAPDKSGLPSDRFSAERTGGSVSTLTIQRTQQEDSAVYLCASSFFGQGNEQFFGPGTRLTVL.

The rearrangement joins TRBV5-6 to TRBJ2-3; either TRBD1 or TRBD2 may supply D (5 bases each). The V end lost 4 bases, the J end lost 0 bases, and 9 bases lay between the germline ends. This CDR3 region has 14 residues. Germline CDR1 is SGHDT and CDR2 is YYEEEE. The CDR3 nucleotides are TGTGCCAGCAGCACGGGACGGAGCACAGATACGCAGTATTTT. Protein sequence: CASSTGRSTDTQYF. Full variable domain (rest looked up from reference TRBV5-6 and TRBJ2-3): DAGVTQSPTHLIKTRGQQVTLRCSPKSGHDTVSWYQQALGQGPQFIFQYYEEEERQRGNFPDRFSGHQFPNYSSELNVNALLLGDSALYLCASSTGRSTDTQYFGPGTRLTVL.

This sequence joins TRBV13 and TRBJ1-2; D is undetermined. Germline assignment: CDR1 PRHDT and CDR2 FYEKMQ (reference sequence). CDR3 size: 13 residues. Trimming took off 0 bases at V and 4 bases at J, with 6 bases between the two ends. The CDR3 DNA is TGTGCCAGCAGCTTAGGCCCTACCTATGGCTACACCTTC. Protein product: CASSLGPTYGYTF.

This clonotype was seen more than once but under ten times. The chain carries TRBV5-1 and TRBJ2-3; TRBD2 agrees at 9 bases. J was trimmed by 2 bases and V by 4 bases; bases with no gene match: 5. The CDR3 totals 15 residues. Germline CDR1 SGHRS, CDR2 YFSETQ. The chain's CDR3 is CASSRGGGNTDTQYF. The CDR3 nucleotides are TGCGCCAGCAGCCGCGGGGGGGGGAACACAGATACGCAGTATTTT.

Only a few counts were recorded for this clonotype. V and J are TRBV7-2 and TRBJ1-1; D might be TRBD1 (5 bases). V was trimmed by 1 base and J by 5 bases, leaving 17 bases between them. The CDR3 spans 16 residues. Germline V gene data show CDR1 as SGHTA and CDR2 as FQGNSA. As DNA, the CDR3 is TGTGCCAGCAGCTTAGACGCGGGGCGCCGTAGAACTGAAGCTTTCTTT. Its protein is CASSLDAGRRRTEAFF.

Ten or more counts support this clonotype. V usage is TRBV5-4 and J usage is TRBJ2-3; TRBD2 matches at 8 bases. Germline V gene lookup returns CDR1 SGHNT and CDR2 YYREEE (reference sequence). V dropped 0 bases and J dropped 0; count of bases not matched to a gene: 0. The CDR3 length is 15 residues. The CDR3 bases are TGTGCCAGCAGCTTGGGACTAGCGAGCACAGATACGCAGTATTTT. It encodes CASSLGLASTDTQYF.

The chain links TRBV7-3 to TRBJ2-3; 12 nucleotides match TRBD2. The CDR3 runs 15 residues. V shed 5 bases, J shed 5 bases, and the junction held 5 bases outside the gene matches. Germline V lookup: CDR1 SGHTA, CDR2 FQGTGA. Here the CDR3 DNA reads TGTGCCAGCAGCCTAGCGGGGGGGCTTGGAGATACGCAGTATTTT. Its translation is CASSLAGGLGDTQYF. Complete variable domain (other parts from reference TRBV7-3 and TRBJ2-3): GAGVSQTPSNKVTEKGKYVELRCDPISGHTALYWYRQSLGQGPEFLIYFQGTGAADDSGLPNDRFFAVRPEGSVSTLKIQRTERGDSAVYLCASSLAGGLGDTQYFGPGTRLTVL.